The 10 T cell receptor beta chains below come from one sample, sequenced in a study of blood T cell repertoires in COVID-19. Produced via immunoSEQ multiplex PCR; TCRdb's table is partial and in-frame only. The sample lists under 200,000 clones, around 90% occurring once. Sequencing was done on a sample of peripheral blood. The receptors originated from a man aged 55 to 70 with acute or convalescent COVID-19.

This clone was picked up one time. V is TRBV3-1 (or the pseudogene TRBV3-2) and J is TRBJ2-7; D gene unclear. The CDR3 is 13 residues long. V was trimmed by 0 bases and J by 2 bases, leaving 5 bases between them. Germline V lookup: CDR1 LGHDT, CDR2 YNNKEL (reference sequence). The CDR3 protein is CASSQDSAYEQYF. As DNA, the CDR3 is TGTGCCAGCAGCCAAGATTCGGCCTACGAGCAGTACTTC.

V is TRBV27 and J is TRBJ1-1; 9 bases line up with TRBD1. CDR3 length equals 15 residues. V lost 3 bases to trimming and J lost 8 bases; unmatched junction nucleotides: 10. CDR1 is MNHEY, CDR2 SMNVEV, per germline (reference sequence). The CDR3 protein is CASSFVGQGRREAFF. CDR3 in DNA: TGTGCCAGCAGTTTTGTCGGACAGGGGCGAAGAGAAGCTTTCTTT.

The chain employs TRBV24-1 and TRBJ2-2; 7 bases are a match to TRBD1. V gave up 4 bases and J gave up 5 bases; unmatched junction bases: 9. CDR1 is KGHDR and CDR2 is SFDVKD in the germline V gene. CDR3 length: 16 residues. DNA of the CDR3: TGTGCCACCAGTGACCCTGGACAGGATAAAACCGGGGAGCTGTTTTTT. It encodes CATSDPGQDKTGELFF.

The J gene is TRBJ1-2, the V gene TRBV5-6; 7 nucleotides agree with TRBD1. The CDR3 totals 13 residues. Trimming at V came to 5 bases and at J to 5 bases, leaving 6 bases not matched to a gene. Germline V gene lookup returns CDR1 SGHDT and CDR2 YYEEEE. The chain's CDR3 is CASRRQGRYGYTF. The DNA of the CDR3 is TGTGCCAGCAGACGACAGGGCCGGTATGGCTACACCTTC.

The V and J genes are TRBV6-6 and TRBJ2-7; 8 bases are shared with TRBD1. V lost 0 bases, J lost 3 bases, and 7 bases stayed unmatched. The CDR3 contains 16 residues. Germline V lookup: CDR1 MNHNY, CDR2 SVGAGI (reference sequence). CDR3 coding DNA: TGTGCCAGCAGTTACTCGATCGGACAGGGAATCTACGAGCAGTACGTC. Translating it yields CASSYSIGQGIYEQYV.

The chain carries TRBV29-1 and TRBJ2-7, with 8 bases matching TRBD2. V lost 5 bases, J lost 3 bases, and 6 bases stayed unmatched. The CDR3 has 13 residues. Germline V gene sequence: CDR1 SQVTM, CDR2 ANQGSEA. The chain's CDR3 is CSVPGGGGYEQYF. The CDR3 DNA is TGCAGCGTTCCGGGAGGGGGAGGCTACGAGCAGTACTTC.

The table lists this clone with a count of one. CDR3 DNA sequence: TGTGCCATCAGGCCGGGACAGGGGATTGGAAAAGAGTTCTTC. Translating gives CAIRPGQGIGKEFF. The chain employs TRBV10-3 and TRBJ2-1; 10 nucleotides agree with TRBD1. Looked up from germline, CDR1 is ENHRY and CDR2 is SYGVKD. The trim removed 6 bases at V and 14 bases at J, leaving 13 bases unmatched. The length of the CDR3 is 14 residues.

A few counts support this clone. The rearrangement links TRBV3-1 (or the pseudogene TRBV3-2) to TRBJ2-3, with a possible D match to TRBD2 (6 bases). Germline V gene data show CDR1 as LGHDT and CDR2 as YNNKEL (reference sequence). This CDR3 spans 16 amino acids. Trimming pared 1 base from V and 1 base from J, leaving 12 bases between. CDR3 bases: TGTGCCAGCAGCCAAGCGGGCGGGGCCCGCACAGATACGCAGTATTTT. This translates into CASSQAGGARTDTQYF.

The chain uses TRBV6-5 and TRBJ2-5, with 8 nucleotides matching TRBD1. This CDR3 contains 15 residues. Germline V CDR1 and CDR2: MNHEY, SVGAGI. With 2 bases clipped from V and 2 bases from J, the junction kept 4 bases outside the gene matches. The CDR3 region has the DNA TGTGCCAGCAGTTACCCTACAGGGGGGCAAGAGACCCAGTACTTC. Residues: CASSYPTGGQETQYF.

The chain combines TRBV3-1 (or the pseudogene TRBV3-2) with TRBJ2-2, with 11 positions matching TRBD2. V lost 4 bases, J lost 4 bases, and 5 bases stayed unmatched. Germline CDR1 LGHDT, CDR2 YNNKEL (reference sequence). CDR3 length: 16 amino acids. CDR3 DNA: TGTGCCAGCAGCCTCCGTAGCGGGAGGGGCACCGGGGAGCTGTTTTTT. Translated: CASSLRSGRGTGELFF.